This T cell receptor beta chain was identified in a study of OX40 agonist ivuxolimab in advanced cancers. Across the whole study: Dose-escalation subjects each had hepatocellular carcinoma, melanoma, renal cell or head and neck cancer. Therapy given before enrollment (anti-PD-1, anti-PD-L1 or anti-CTLA-4) was allowed, and roughly 41% had some.

General observations from the study: At doses 0.1 to 3.0 mg/kg, CD4+ and CD8+ clones expanded. Average numbers of expanded clones were greater in CD8+ T cells than in CD4+.

The assay was immunoSEQ multiplex PCR, and TCRdb's table has in-frame clones only and misses some. This sample has about 48,000 clones; around 87% occur once, and the top ten carry under 2.5%. This CDR3 is built from 12 residues. CDR1 is SQVTM and CDR2 is ANQGSEA in the germline V gene. Trimming left V 1 base short and J 5 bases short, with 6 bases between. Comment on this clone: Its specificity is not known.

The sequenced sample was CD4+ or CD8+ T cells sorted from blood, obtained in a trial of the OX40 agonist ivuxolimab. This sequence originates from an adult with an advanced solid tumor such as melanoma, head and neck, liver or kidney cancer. The rearrangement links TRBV29-1 to TRBJ2-1, with D uncertain. CDR3 protein: CSVEGNNNEQFF. The CDR3 nucleotides read TGCAGCGTTGAAGGGAATAACAATGAGCAGTTCTTC.